This TCR beta chain was captured by sequencing in a study of T cells after yellow fever vaccination. Notes on the study in general: Abundant bulk-derived clonotypes could contaminate FACS-sorted repertoires. Post-booster repertoires again held most primary-vaccination clones (about 96% CD4, around 90% CD8).

V lost 3 bases and J lost 2, with 7 bases in between. The CDR3 spans 13 residues. For this clonotype: What it binds is not known.

TCRdb recomputed calls from the 5' RACE reads with MiXCR, one row per CDR3 protein. The profile shows almost 600,000 distinct CDR3 sequences, less than 15% of them singletons. The sequencing here drew on PBMCs, taken on the day of the yellow fever booster vaccination. The source is a man under 40 who received the YFV17D yellow fever vaccine. This chain connects TRBV12-3 or TRBV12-4 to TRBJ2-5; D is ambiguous. Here the CDR3 reads CASSFNQQETQYF. The CDR3, as DNA: TGTGCCAGCAGTTTTAATCAGCAAGAGACCCAGTACTTC.